These 2 T cell receptor beta chains share one sample of origin, sequenced in a study of shared clonotypes between healthy human individuals. Here immunoSEQ multiplex PCR was the method, and the copy in TCRdb shows in-frame clones only, minus some. The data show 950,000 to 1,200,000 clones, approximately 80% seen once. The sequenced sample consisted of memory CD4+ T cells from PBMCs. Subset described: CD45RA-negative fraction. These receptor sequences come from a man aged 18-30 years in good health. Some clones in this sample may be carry-over from other donors' samples.

This clone appeared a few times. The chain combines TRBV6-5 with TRBJ1-1, with 9 bases that match TRBD1. V dropped 6 bases and J dropped 6; count of bases not matched to a gene: 5. The CDR3 consists of 13 residues. CDR1 and CDR2 (germline): MNHEY, SVGAGI. The CDR3 region has the DNA TGTGCCAGCAGAGATACAGGGGGCCCTGAAGCTTTCTTT. Protein: CASRDTGGPEAFF.

This sequence joins TRBV18 and TRBJ1-1; 7 positions match TRBD1. With V trimmed by 2 bases and J by 1 base, 7 bases remained unmatched. This CDR3 comprises 16 residues. Germline V gene data show CDR1 as KGHSH and CDR2 as LQKENI. The CDR3 sequence: CASSPIQGIENTEAFF. The CDR3 DNA is TGTGCCAGCTCACCAATACAGGGGATAGAGAACACTGAAGCTTTCTTT.